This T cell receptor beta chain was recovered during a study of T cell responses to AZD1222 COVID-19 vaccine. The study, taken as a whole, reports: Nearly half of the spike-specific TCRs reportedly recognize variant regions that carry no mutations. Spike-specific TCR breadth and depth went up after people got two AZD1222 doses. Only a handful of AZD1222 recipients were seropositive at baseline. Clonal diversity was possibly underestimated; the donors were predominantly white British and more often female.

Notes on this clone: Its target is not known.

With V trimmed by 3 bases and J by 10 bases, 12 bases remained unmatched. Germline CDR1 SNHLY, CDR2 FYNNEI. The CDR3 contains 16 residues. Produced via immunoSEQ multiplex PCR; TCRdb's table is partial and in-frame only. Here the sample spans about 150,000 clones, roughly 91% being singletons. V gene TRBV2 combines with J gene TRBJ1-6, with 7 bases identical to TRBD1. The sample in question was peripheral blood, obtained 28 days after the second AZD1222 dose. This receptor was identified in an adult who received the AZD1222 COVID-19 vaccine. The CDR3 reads CASSEQTGRALSPLHF. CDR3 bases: TGTGCCAGCAGTGAGCAGACAGGGAGGGCATTATCACCCCTCCACTTT. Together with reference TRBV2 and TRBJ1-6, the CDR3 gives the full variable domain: EPEVTQTPSHQVTQMGQEVILRCVPISNHLYFYWYRQILGQKVEFLVSFYNNEISEKSEIFDDQFSVERPDGSNFTLKIRSTKLEDSAMYFCASSEQTGRALSPLHFGNGTRLTVT.